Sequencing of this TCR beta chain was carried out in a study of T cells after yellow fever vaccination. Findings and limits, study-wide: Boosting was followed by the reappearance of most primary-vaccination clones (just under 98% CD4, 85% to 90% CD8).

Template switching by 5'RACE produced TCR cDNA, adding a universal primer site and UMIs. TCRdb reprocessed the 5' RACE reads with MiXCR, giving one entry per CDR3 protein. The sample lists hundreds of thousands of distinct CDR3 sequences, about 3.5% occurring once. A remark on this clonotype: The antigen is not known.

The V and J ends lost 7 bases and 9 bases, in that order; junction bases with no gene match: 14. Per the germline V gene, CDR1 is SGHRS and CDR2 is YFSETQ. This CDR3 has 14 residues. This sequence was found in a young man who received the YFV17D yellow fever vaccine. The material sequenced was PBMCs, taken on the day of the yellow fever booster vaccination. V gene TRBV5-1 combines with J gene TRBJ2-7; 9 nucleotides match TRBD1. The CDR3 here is CASRDTTGTGTQYF. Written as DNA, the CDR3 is TGCGCCAGCCGTGATACAACCGGGACAGGGACGCAGTACTTC.